This T cell receptor beta chain comes out of a study of blood T cells in healthy people across ages. Primed by a sample-barcoded 5' primer and a J-beta primer mix, a second PCR proceeded for 7 to 11 cycles. Each cDNA molecule received a tag from a template-switch adaptor that had 12 random nucleotides. TCRdb re-derived calls from the 5' RACE reads in MiXCR, one entry per CDR3 protein. The sample comprises over 600,000 distinct CDR3 sequences, about 45% of which are singletons, and 15% to 20% rests with the top ten. Overall study findings and caveats: Significant beta diversity loss was already apparent by age approximately 40, declining roughly linearly.

This clonotype came up a few times. As yet, its antigen is unknown. This could be a read error, since a much larger clone is one nucleotide away. CDR1 and CDR2 from the germline V gene are KGHDR and SFDVKD. The CDR3 is made up of 22 amino acids. Trimming cost V 4 bases and J 11 bases; bases outside gene matches: 31. The specimen sequenced was blood. The sequence was collected from a man older than 75 in good health. The J gene is TRBJ2-5, the V gene TRBV24-1; 12 bases are shared with TRBD2. The CDR3 bases are TGTGCCACCAGTGACACTAGCCAATTGGCCGCACGGACTAGCGGGAACTACAATGAGCAGTACTTC. It translates to CATSDTSQLAARTSGNYNEQYF.